This TCR beta chain was profiled in a study of CD8+ T cells in alopecia areata (dated by TCRdb to the late 2010s). For the wider study: High-throughput TCRbeta sequencing was used to examine T cell clonal expansion in alopecia areata in both the C3H/HeJ mouse model and human patients. TCRbeta CDR3 regions were amplified by immunoSEQ multiplex PCR using 35 Vbeta forward and 13 Jbeta reverse primers. Clonality in the scalp was compared among normal scalp (n=4), patchy alopecia areata scalp (n=8), and alopecia totalis/universalis scalp (n=8). Human TCRbeta sequencing covered scalp tissue and sorted CD4+ and CD8+ peripheral blood T cells from patchy and totalis/universalis alopecia areata patients and healthy controls. RNA came from the PAXgene miRNA kit for fixed scalp, the miRNeasy kit for PBMCs, and the RNeasy kit for mouse skin. What the research found in general, with its limitations: TCR sequences shared between patients were less clear than in mice, possibly partly because of HLA diversity in the patient population. Compared with normal scalp, lesional scalp had higher clonality and more expanded CD8+ clones, particularly in alopecia totalis/universalis, a pattern that suggests antigenic drive. Scalp TCR repertoire analysis is complicated because resident alphabeta T cells in normal human skin are also sequenced, whereas mouse skin is dominated by gammadelta T cells.

PBMCs were isolated by density centrifugation and stained for CD3, CD4 and CD8, and CD4+ and CD8+ T cells were sorted on a FACSAria. Scalp biopsies and blood samples were provided by unaffected controls. The protocol used for the library was the immunoSEQ multiplex PCR assay. RNA was extracted from all samples and reverse transcribed into cDNA, which served as template for TCR sequencing. SuperScript III was used for first-strand cDNA synthesis, primed with a 2:1 mix of oligo-dT and random hexamers. Amplification bias was assessed with a synthetic immune receptor repertoire, and residual bias was removed computationally. Under the source paper's analysis protocol: After raw reads were preprocessed to remove errors, the CDR3 was defined following IMGT conventions as running from the conserved cysteine to phenylalanine. Clonality was computed by normalizing Shannon entropy by log2 of the number of productive unique TCRs and subtracting the result from 1. CD4 or CD8 identity of scalp clones was inferred by cross-referencing scalp TCRbeta sequences with sorted blood CD4 and CD8 repertoires. TCRdb re-hosts the immuneACCESS table, in-frame sequences only. Its copies lack some clones; in the studies checked, an unresolved V gene accounts for under half of them, and the cause for the rest is not known. V, J and clone size were drawn from that table, and D and trimming were deduced from the DNA. Across this sample there are 150,000 to 200,000 clones, with 55% seen only once. Over 4% of the sample is in the top ten clones.

With regard to this clone: The antigen it binds to is not known. No base qualities exist here, and no much larger clone lies one base off it.

Sequences were obtained from CD4+ T cells sorted from blood. This clonotype was sampled from a human donor in good health.

The CDR3: CAWMGVENTEAFF. The DNA reads TGTGCCTGGATGGGCGTGGAGAACACTGAAGCTTTCTTT. The V and J genes are TRBV30 and TRBJ1-1, with the identity of the D gene unclear. From the germline V gene (reference sequence), CDR1 is GTSNPN and CDR2 is SVGIG. V is pared back by 4 bases and J by 1 base, with 10 bases lying between the germline termini. The CDR3 contains 13 residues, cysteine and phenylalanine counted. Just CDR3 DNA is preserved here, 39 bases in frame from base 1.